This TCR beta chain originates from a study of T cells after yellow fever vaccination. Whole-study results and caveats: Most primary-vaccination clones reappeared after the booster (about 95% CD4, roughly 88% CD8).

MiXCR was run by TCRdb on the 5' RACE reads, yielding one entry per CDR3 protein. The table lists tens of thousands of distinct CDR3 sequences, roughly 7.4% of them singletons. This clonotype occurred many times. The antigen is not known. Trimming removed 6 bases from V and 3 bases from J, with 17 bases in between. CDR1 is MNHEY and CDR2 is SMNVEV in the germline V gene (reference sequence). This CDR3 is built from 16 residues. This sequence joins TRBV27 and TRBJ2-2; perhaps TRBD1 as D (6 bases). Specimen: CD8+ T cells sorted from PBMCs, collected more than 4 days after the first yellow fever vaccination. The TCR sequence derives from a man younger than 35 who received the YFV17D yellow fever vaccine. The chain's CDR3 is CASRFTGFLHTGELFF. CDR3 coding DNA: TGTGCCAGCAGATTTACAGGGTTCCTGCACACCGGGGAGCTGTTTTTT.